This T cell receptor (beta chain) was sequenced for a study of monozygotic twins with inflammatory bowel disease. Study observations and caveats: Compared with healthy co-twins, IBD patients showed reduced TCRbeta repertoire diversity by inverse Simpson.

Per donor there was one draw, yielding a blood sample of around 2.5 ml. Template switching appended UMIs that held a 6-nucleotide sample barcode. TCRdb derives one entry per CDR3 protein from the 5' RACE reads, leaving out DNA. There are more than 300,000 distinct CDR3 sequences in the sample, with 2.5% to 3% held by the top ten. As for this clonotype: What it binds is unknown.

The CDR3 covers 12 residues. Germline V gene lookup returns CDR1 DFQATT and CDR2 SNEGSKA (reference sequence). The gene calls are TRBV20-1 and TRBJ1-1. Sequences were obtained from blood. The sequence derives from a human donor with ulcerative colitis or Crohn's disease, or a healthy co-twin of an affected twin (not recorded which). The CDR3 loop reads CSAQRINTEAFF.